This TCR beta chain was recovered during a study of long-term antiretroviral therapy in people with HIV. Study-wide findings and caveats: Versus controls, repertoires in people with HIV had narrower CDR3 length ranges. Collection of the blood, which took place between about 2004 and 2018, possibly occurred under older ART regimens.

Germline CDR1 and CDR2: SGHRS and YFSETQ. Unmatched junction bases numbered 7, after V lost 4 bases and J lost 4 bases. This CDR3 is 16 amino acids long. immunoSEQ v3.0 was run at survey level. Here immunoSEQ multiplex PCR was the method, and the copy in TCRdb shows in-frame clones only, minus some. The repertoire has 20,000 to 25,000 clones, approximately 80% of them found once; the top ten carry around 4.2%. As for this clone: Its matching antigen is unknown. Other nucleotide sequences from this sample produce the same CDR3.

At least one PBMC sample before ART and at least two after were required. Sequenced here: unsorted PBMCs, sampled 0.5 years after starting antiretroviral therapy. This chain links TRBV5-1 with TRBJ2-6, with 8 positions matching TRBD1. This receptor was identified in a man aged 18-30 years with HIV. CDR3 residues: CASSPGQEAGANVLTF. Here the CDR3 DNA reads TGCGCCAGCAGCCCGGGACAGGAGGCCGGGGCCAACGTCCTGACTTTC.